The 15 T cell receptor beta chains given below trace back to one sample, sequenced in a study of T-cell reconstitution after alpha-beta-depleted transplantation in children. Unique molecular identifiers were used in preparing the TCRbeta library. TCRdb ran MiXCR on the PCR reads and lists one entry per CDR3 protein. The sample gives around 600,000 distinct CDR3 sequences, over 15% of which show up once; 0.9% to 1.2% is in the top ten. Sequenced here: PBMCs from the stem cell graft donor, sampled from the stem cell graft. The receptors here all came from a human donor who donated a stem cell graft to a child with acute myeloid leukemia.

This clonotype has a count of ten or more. The CDR3 here is CASSAGQGKPQHF. Written as DNA, the CDR3 is TGTGCCAGCAGCGCCGGACAGGGCAAGCCCCAGCATTTT. The chain recombines TRBV9 with TRBJ1-5, with TRBD1 matching 8 bases. Germline CDR1 is SGDLS and CDR2 is YYNGEE. The V and J ends lost 3 bases and 8 bases, in that order; junction bases with no gene match: 4. CDR3 length equals 13 residues.

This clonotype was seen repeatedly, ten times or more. CDR3 amino acids: CSARGLGNEQFF. CDR3 bases: TGCAGTGCTAGAGGGTTGGGCAATGAGCAGTTCTTC. The chain is built from TRBV20-1 and TRBJ2-1; D remains unclear. V gave up 1 base and J gave up 6 bases, with 7 bases separating them. The CDR3 length is 12 residues. Germline V CDR1 and CDR2: DFQATT, SNEGSKA (reference sequence).

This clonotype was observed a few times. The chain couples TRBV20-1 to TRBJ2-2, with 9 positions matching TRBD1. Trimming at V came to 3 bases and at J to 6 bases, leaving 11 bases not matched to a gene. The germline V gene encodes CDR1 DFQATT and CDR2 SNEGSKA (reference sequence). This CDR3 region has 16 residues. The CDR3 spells CSARGGTGLIAGELFF. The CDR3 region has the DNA TGCAGTGCTAGGGGGGGGACAGGGTTAATCGCCGGGGAGCTGTTTTTT.

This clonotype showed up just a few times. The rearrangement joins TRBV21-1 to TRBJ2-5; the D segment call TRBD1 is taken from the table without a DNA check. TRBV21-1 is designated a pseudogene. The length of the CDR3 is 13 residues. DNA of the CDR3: TGTGCCAGCAGCAATCCCGTCGCGGAGACCCAGTACTTC. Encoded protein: CASSNPVAETQYF.

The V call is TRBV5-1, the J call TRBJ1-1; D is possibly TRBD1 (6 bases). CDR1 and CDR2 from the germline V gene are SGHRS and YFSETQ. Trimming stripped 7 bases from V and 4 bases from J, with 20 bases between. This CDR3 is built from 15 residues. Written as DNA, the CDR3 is TGCGCCAGCGGGGGGGGGGACACAGATCTCACTGAAGCTTTCTTT. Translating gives CASGGGDTDLTEAFF. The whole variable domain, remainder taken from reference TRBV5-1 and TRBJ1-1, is KAGVTQTPRYLIKTRGQQVTLSCSPISGHRSVSWYQQTPGQGLQFLFEYFSETQRNKGNFPGRFSGRQFSNSRSEMNVSTLELGDSALYLCASGGGDTDLTEAFFGQGTRLTVV.

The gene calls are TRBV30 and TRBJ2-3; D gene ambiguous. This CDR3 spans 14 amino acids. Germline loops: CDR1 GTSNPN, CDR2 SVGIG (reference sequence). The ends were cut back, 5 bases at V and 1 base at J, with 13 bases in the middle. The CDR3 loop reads CAWGRGVGTDTQYF. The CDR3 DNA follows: TGTGCCTGGGGCCGAGGCGTGGGCACAGATACGCAGTATTTT.

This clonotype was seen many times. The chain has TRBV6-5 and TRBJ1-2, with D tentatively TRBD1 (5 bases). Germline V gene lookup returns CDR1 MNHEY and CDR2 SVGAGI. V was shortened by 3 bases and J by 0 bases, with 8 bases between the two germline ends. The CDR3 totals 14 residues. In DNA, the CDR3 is TGTGCCAGCAGTTATATGACAGCTAACTATGGCTACACCTTC. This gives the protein CASSYMTANYGYTF.

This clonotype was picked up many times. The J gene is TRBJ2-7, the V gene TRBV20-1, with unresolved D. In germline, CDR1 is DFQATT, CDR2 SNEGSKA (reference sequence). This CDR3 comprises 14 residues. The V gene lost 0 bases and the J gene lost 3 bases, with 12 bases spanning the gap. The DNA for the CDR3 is TGCAGTGCTAGAGATTTCGAGAGAGACTACGAGCAGTACTTC. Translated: CSARDFERDYEQYF.

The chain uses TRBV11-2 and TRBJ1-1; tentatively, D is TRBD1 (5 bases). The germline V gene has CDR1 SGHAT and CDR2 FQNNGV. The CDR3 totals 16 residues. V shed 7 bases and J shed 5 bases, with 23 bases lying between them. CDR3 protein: CASTLHPGGGRTEAFF. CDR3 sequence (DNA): TGTGCCAGCACCCTTCACCCTGGGGGGGGGAGGACTGAAGCTTTCTTT.

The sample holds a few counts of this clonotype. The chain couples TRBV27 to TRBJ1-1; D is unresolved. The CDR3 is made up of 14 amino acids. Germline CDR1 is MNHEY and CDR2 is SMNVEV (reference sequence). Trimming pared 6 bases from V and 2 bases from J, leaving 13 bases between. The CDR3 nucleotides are TGTGCCAGCAGGAAAGGGTTGGGAAACACTGAAGCTTTCTTT. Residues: CASRKGLGNTEAFF.

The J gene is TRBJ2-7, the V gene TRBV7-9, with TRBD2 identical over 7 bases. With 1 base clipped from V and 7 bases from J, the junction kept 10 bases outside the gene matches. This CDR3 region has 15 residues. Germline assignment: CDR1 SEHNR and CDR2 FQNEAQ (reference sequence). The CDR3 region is CASSLEPPTSSEQYF. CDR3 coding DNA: TGTGCCAGCAGCTTAGAACCCCCGACTAGCAGTGAGCAGTACTTC.

The chain's CDR3 is CAISERDNYGYTF. CDR3 nucleotide sequence: TGTGCCATCAGTGAAAGGGACAACTATGGCTACACCTTC. The V and J genes are TRBV10-3 and TRBJ1-2, with D perhaps matching TRBD1 (5 bases). V lost 3 bases and J 2 bases, leaving 7 bases between the germline ends. The germline gives CDR1 ENHRY, CDR2 SYGVKD. This CDR3 has 13 residues.

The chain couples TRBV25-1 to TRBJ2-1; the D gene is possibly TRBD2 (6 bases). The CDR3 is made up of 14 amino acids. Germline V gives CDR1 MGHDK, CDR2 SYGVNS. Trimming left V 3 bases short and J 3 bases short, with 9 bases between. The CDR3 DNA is TGTGCCAGCAGTGATTTCGGGGGCTACAATGAGCAGTTCTTC. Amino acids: CASSDFGGYNEQFF.

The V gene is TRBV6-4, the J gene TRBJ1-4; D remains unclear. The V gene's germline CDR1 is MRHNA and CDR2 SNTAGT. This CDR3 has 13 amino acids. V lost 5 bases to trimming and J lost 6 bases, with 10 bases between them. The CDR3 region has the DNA TGTGCCAGCAGTCGAAACCGCGATGAAAAACTGTTTTTT. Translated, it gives CASSRNRDEKLFF.

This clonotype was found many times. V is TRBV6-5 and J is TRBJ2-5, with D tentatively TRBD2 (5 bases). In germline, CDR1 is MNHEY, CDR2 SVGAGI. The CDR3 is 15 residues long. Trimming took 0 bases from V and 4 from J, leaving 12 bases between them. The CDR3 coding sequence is TGTGCCAGCAGTTACTCAGTGGCGGCGGGAGAGACCCAGTACTTC. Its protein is CASSYSVAAGETQYF.